One and the same sample provided the 14 T cell receptor beta chains below, sequenced in a study of T cell responses to AZD1222 COVID-19 vaccine. Clones were read by immunoSEQ multiplex PCR, and TCRdb kept only the in-frame ones, dropping some. The top ten hold less than 5% of the sample, which has roughly 130,000 clones, roughly 90% seen once. The specimen comprised peripheral blood, sampled 28 days after the second AZD1222 dose. Receptors originate from an adult who received the AZD1222 COVID-19 vaccine.

This clone was picked up one time. The V call is TRBV19, the J call TRBJ2-3; D gene ambiguous. CDR3 size: 12 residues. The ends were cut back, 6 bases at V and 6 bases at J, with 10 bases in the middle. Looked up from germline, CDR1 is LNHDA and CDR2 is SQIVND (reference sequence). CDR3 in DNA: TGTGCCAGTAGCAGACTGGATGATACGCAGTATTTT. This encodes CASSRLDDTQYF. Variable domain in full (rest from reference TRBV19 and TRBJ2-3): DGGITQSPKYLFRKEGQNVTLSCEQNLNHDAMYWYRQDPGQGLRLIYYSQIVNDFQKGDIAEGYSVSREKKESFPLTVTSAQKNPTAFYLCASSRLDDTQYFGPGTRLTVL.

The chain uses TRBV12-3 or TRBV12-4 and TRBJ1-2; 7 bases are shared with TRBD1. V shed 3 bases, J shed 8 bases, and the junction held 6 bases outside the gene matches. This CDR3 contains 13 residues. CDR3 protein: CASSFLTGEGYTF. The CDR3 nucleotides are TGTGCCAGCAGTTTTCTTACAGGGGAGGGCTACACCTTC.

The chain carries TRBV4-2 and TRBJ1-6; D gene unclear. Trimming took 3 bases from V and 9 from J, leaving 12 bases between them. The CDR3 spans 14 residues. Germline V gene data show CDR1 as LGHNA and CDR2 as YNFKEQ. CDR3 bases: TGTGCCAGCAGCCACCTGACGGTCGGTTCACCCCTCCACTTT. This translates into CASSHLTVGSPLHF.

This clone was recorded only once. The chain uses TRBV15 and TRBJ1-3, with D unresolved. V lost 0 bases and J 1 base, leaving 4 bases between the germline ends. The CDR3 covers 14 residues. Germline CDR1 and CDR2: LNHNV and YYDKDF (reference sequence). The CDR3 region has the DNA TGTGCCACCAGCAGAGATTTATCTGGAAACACCATATATTTT. Residues: CATSRDLSGNTIYF.

V is TRBV4-3 and J is TRBJ2-1; TRBD2 matches 8 bases. Germline V CDR1 and CDR2: LGHNA, YSLEER. The CDR3 spans 16 residues. The trim removed 5 bases at V and 5 bases at J, leaving 11 bases unmatched. The CDR3 here is CASSSTPAGEDNEQFF. CDR3 DNA: TGCGCCAGCAGCTCCACCCCAGCGGGAGAGGACAATGAGCAGTTCTTC.

The chain couples TRBV5-4 to TRBJ2-7; 10 nucleotides align to TRBD1. Germline trimming cut 4 bases from V and 4 bases from J; bases unmatched to any gene: 8. The germline V gene has CDR1 SGHNT and CDR2 YYREEE (reference sequence). The CDR3 length is 15 residues. CDR3 coding DNA: TGTGCCAGCAGCCGCGGGACAGGGGTTAAGTACGAGCAGTACTTC. Its protein is CASSRGTGVKYEQYF.

The J gene is TRBJ1-1, the V gene TRBV19; 8 bases agree with TRBD1. Germline CDR1 is LNHDA and CDR2 is SQIVND (reference sequence). The CDR3 is 14 residues long. V gave up 1 base and J gave up 4 bases; unmatched junction bases: 2. CDR3 loop: CASSIATGVTEAFF. The CDR3 nucleotides are TGTGCCAGTAGTATAGCGACAGGGGTCACTGAAGCTTTCTTT.

The chain links TRBV6-5 to TRBJ2-7; tentative D call: TRBD1 (5 bases). Germline-derived CDR1 and CDR2 are MNHEY and SVGAGI. CDR3 length: 14 amino acids. The V end lost 7 bases, the J end lost 9 bases, and 22 bases lay between the germline ends. The CDR3 DNA reads as TGTGCCAGCACCGGTCAGGGCAGGGCAGTCAGGCAGTACTTC. It translates to CASTGQGRAVRQYF.

The rearrangement joins TRBV3-1 (or the pseudogene TRBV3-2) to TRBJ1-3; no definite D call. V was shortened by 1 base and J by 2 bases, with 3 bases between the two germline ends. CDR1 and CDR2 from the germline V gene are LGHDT and YNNKEL (reference sequence). The CDR3 consists of 13 residues. The CDR3 is CASSQGPGNTIYF. CDR3 in DNA: TGTGCCAGCAGCCAAGGACCTGGAAACACCATATATTTT.

As for this clone: No DNA is shown, since the ends of the CDR3 on it are uncertain; the CDR3 is the one TCRdb lists. The chain links TRBV21-1 to TRBJ1-5; TRBD1 is the table's D call and was not checked against the DNA. TRBV21-1 represents a pseudogene. The CDR3 is 14 residues long, counting both termini. The CDR3 reads CASSVGHGNQPQHF.

This clone was seen a single time. This chain connects TRBV6-5 to TRBJ1-6, with 7 bases fitting TRBD1. The V and J ends lost 11 bases and 8 bases, in that order; junction bases with no gene match: 15. Germline V CDR1 and CDR2: MNHEY, SVGAGI. The CDR3 length is 15 residues. CDR3 sequence (DNA): TGTGCCGTTGGACAGGAACCTCAAGCGCATTCACCCCTCCACTTT. This gives the protein CAVGQEPQAHSPLHF.

As DNA, the CDR3 is TGTGCCAGCAGTCGACAGGGGCATCAGCCCCAGCATTTT. This translates into CASSRQGHQPQHF. This chain connects TRBV6-5 to TRBJ1-5, with TRBD1 identical over 8 bases. After removal of 5 bases from V and 5 bases from J, the junction contained 2 bases not matched to a gene. Germline V gene lookup returns CDR1 MNHEY and CDR2 SVGAGI. The CDR3 length is 13 residues.

In its sample, this clone was seen once. The rearrangement links TRBV29-1 to TRBJ1-1, with TRBD1 matching over 7 bases. Germline trimming cut 6 bases from V and 7 bases from J; bases unmatched to any gene: 8. Germline loops: CDR1 SQVTM, CDR2 ANQGSEA. The CDR3 loop spans 12 amino acids. The CDR3 protein is CSVGTVHHEAFF. The CDR3 DNA follows: TGCAGCGTCGGGACAGTCCATCATGAAGCTTTCTTT.

This clone has more than one count but fewer than ten. The chain combines TRBV6-5 with TRBJ2-7, with D unresolved. Germline CDR1 reads MNHEY; CDR2 reads SVGAGI. Trimming removed 3 bases from V and 0 bases from J, with 15 bases in between. This CDR3 spans 16 amino acids. The CDR3: CASSYNIDWSSYEQYF. As DNA, the CDR3 is TGTGCCAGCAGTTATAATATCGACTGGAGCTCCTACGAGCAGTACTTC.